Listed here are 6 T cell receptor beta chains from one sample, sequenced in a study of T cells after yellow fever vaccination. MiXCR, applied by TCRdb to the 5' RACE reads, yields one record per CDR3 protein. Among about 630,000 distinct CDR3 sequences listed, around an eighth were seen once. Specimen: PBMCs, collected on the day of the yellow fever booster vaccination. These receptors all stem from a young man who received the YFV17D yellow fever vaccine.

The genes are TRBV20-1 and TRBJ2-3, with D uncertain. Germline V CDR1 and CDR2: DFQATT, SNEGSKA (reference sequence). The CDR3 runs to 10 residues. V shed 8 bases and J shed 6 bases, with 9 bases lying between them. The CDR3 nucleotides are TGCAGTTCCGGTGTGGATACGCAGTATTTT. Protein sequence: CSSGVDTQYF.

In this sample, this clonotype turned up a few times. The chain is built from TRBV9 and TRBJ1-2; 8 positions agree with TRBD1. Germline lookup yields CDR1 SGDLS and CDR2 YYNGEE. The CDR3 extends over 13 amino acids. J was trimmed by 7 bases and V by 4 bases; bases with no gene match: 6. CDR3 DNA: TGTGCCAGCAGCTCATTTACAGGGGGTGGCTACACCTTC. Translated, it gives CASSSFTGGGYTF.

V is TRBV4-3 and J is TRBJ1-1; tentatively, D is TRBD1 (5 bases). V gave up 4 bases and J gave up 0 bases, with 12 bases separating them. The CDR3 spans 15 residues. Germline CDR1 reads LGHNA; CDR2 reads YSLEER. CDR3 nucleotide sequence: TGCGCCAGCAGCCCTTGGGGGGGGGTGAACACTGAAGCTTTCTTT. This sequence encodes CASSPWGGVNTEAFF.

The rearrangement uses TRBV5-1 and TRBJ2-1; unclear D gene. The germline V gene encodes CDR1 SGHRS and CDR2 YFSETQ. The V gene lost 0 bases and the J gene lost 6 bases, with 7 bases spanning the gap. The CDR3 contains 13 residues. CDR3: CASSLDFSNEQFF. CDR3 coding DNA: TGCGCCAGCAGCTTGGATTTTTCCAATGAGCAGTTCTTC.

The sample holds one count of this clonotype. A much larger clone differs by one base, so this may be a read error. The CDR3 nucleotides are TGTGCCAGCAGCCGAGAGACCTATCCCCAGCATTTT. Protein: CASSRETYPQHF. The rearrangement uses TRBV28 and TRBJ1-5; D unresolved. Germline V gives CDR1 MDHEN, CDR2 SYDVKM. The V end lost 6 bases, the J end lost 10 bases, and 13 bases lay between the germline ends. This CDR3 contains 12 residues.

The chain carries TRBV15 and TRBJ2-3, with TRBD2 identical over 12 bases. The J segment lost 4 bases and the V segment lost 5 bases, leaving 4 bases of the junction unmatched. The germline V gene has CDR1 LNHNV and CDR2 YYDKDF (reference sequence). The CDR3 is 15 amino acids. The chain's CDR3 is CATSPTSGSSDTQYF. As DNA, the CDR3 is TGTGCCACCAGCCCGACTAGCGGGAGTTCAGATACGCAGTATTTT. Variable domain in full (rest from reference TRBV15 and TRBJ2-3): DAMVIQNPRYQVTQFGKPVTLSCSQTLNHNVMYWYQQKSSQAPKLLFHYYDKDFNNEADTPDNFQSRRPNTSFCFLDIRSPGLGDTAMYLCATSPTSGSSDTQYFGPGTRLTVL.